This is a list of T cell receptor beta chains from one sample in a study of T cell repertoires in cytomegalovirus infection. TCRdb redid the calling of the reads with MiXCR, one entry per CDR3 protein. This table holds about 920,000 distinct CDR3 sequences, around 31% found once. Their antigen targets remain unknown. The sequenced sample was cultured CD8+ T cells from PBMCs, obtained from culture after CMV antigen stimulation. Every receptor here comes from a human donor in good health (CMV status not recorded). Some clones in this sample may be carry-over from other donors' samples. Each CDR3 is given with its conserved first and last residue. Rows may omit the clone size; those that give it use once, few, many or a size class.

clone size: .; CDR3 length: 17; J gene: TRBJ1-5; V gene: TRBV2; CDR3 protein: CASKWDRGLGSNQPQHF
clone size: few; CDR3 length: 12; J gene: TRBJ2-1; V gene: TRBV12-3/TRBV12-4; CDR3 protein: CASSFDRREQFF
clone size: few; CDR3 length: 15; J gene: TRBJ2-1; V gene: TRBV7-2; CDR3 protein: CASSLGRTGYNEQFF
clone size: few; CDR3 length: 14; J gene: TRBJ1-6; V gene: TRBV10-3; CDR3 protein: CAISETSFNSPLHF
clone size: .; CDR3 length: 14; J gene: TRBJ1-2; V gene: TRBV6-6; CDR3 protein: CASSYSSRGDGYTF
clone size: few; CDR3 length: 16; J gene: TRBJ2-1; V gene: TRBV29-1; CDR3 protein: CSVEGGLKEWANEQFF
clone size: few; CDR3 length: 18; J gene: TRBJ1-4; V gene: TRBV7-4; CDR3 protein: CASSLSGTGDRTNEKLFF
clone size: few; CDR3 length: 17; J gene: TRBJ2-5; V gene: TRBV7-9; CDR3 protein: CASSIGLAGLFRETQYF
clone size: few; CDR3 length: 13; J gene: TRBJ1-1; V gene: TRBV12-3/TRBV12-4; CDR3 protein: CASSFGRETEAFF
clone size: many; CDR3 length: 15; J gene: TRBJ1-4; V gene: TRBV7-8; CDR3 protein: CASSSGQSGSEKLFF
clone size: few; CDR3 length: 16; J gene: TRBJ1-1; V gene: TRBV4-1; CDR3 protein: CASSHPPRGGDTEAFF
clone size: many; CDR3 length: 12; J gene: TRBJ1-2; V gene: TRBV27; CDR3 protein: CASSGSNYGYTF
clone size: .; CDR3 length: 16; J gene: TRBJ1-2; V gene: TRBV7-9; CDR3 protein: CASSLPPGTGGSGYTF
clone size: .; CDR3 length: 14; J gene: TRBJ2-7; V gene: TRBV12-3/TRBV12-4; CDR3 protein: CASTLDRENSEQYF
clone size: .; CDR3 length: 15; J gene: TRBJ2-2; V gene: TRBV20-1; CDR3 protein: CSARVAGGVGGELFF
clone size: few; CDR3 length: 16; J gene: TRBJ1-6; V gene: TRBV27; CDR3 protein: CASSPSGGTYNSPLHF
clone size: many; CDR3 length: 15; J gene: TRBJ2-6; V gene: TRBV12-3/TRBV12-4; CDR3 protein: CASSLGGSGANVLTF
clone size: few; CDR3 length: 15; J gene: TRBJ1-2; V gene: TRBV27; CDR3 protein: CASSLSRGHDYGYTF
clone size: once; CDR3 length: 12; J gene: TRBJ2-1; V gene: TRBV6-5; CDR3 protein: CASSRDGHEQFF
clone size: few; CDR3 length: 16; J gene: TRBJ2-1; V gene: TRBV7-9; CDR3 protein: CASSLEVGASYNEQFF
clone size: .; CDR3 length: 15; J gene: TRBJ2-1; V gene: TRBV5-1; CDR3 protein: CASSPTSGVFNEQFF
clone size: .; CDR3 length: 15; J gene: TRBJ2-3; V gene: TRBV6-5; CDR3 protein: CASAQEGHFTDTQYF
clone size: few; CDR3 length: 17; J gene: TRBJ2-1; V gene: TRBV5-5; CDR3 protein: CASSNPTGSFSYNEQFF
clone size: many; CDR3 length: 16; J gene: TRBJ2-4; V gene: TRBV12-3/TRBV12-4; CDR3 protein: CASRPRYGPTKNIQYF
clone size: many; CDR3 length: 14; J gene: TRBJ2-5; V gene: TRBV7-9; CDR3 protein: CASSLAGLEETQYF
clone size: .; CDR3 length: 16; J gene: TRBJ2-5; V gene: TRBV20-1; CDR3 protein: CSARERDWTGQETQYF
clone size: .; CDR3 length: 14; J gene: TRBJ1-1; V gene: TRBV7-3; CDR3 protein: CASRGTGTNTEAFF
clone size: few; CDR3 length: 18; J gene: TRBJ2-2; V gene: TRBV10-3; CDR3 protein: CAIGPGQGSPPNTGELFF
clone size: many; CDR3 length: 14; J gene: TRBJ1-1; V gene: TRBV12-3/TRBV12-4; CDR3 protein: CASSFAGMNTEAFF
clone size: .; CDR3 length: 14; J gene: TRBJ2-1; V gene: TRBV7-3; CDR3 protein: CASSPRLARGEQFF
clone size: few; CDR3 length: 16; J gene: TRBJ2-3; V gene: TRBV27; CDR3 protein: CASRTRHFTSTDTQYF
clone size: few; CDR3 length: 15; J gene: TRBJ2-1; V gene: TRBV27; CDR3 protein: CASRPPAGGPHEQFF
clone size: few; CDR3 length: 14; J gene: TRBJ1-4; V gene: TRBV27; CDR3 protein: CASSFEGQGQKLFF
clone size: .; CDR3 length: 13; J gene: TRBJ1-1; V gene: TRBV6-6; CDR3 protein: CASSFRDNTEAFF